This T cell receptor (beta chain) was obtained from a study of T-cell reconstitution after alpha-beta-depleted transplantation in children. The study's findings and limits: Elevated TCRbeta diversity at day 60 was traced, in some patients, to surviving recipient T cells and thymic progenitors. When one year had passed after transplant, most T-cell counts and diversity came from newly produced T cells. Alpha-beta T cells present about two months after transplant were reported to originate from several hundred expanded graft clones.

Germline V gene sequence: CDR1 LNHNV, CDR2 YYDKDF (reference sequence). Trimming removed 0 bases from V and 5 bases from J, with 5 bases in between. The CDR3 has 12 amino acids. Preparation of the TCRbeta library was carried out with unique molecular identifiers. TCRdb ran MiXCR on the PCR reads and lists one entry per CDR3 protein. The data contain hundreds of thousands of distinct CDR3 sequences, 10% to 15% of them seen just once; the ten biggest clones take up around 0.79%. In this sample, this clonotype turned up many times. Its specificity is not known. The sequencing used PBMCs, collected before TCRalphabeta/CD19-depleted stem cell transplant. The sequence was collected from a girl aged 2 to 10 with congenital amegakaryocytic thrombocytopenia, due to receive a stem cell transplant. The chain employs TRBV15 and TRBJ2-7; D is unclear. Here the CDR3 reads CATSRDWDEQYF. The DNA of the CDR3 is TGTGCCACCAGCAGAGATTGGGACGAGCAGTACTTC.